The 23 T cell receptor beta chains reported below all come from one sample, sequenced in a study of shared clonotypes between healthy human individuals. TCRdb's table, derived via immunoSEQ multiplex PCR, lists solely in-frame clones and lacks some. The table records about 2 million clones, 85% to 95% of them present only once. Material: naive CD4+ T cells sorted from blood. Sample subset: CD45RA+ positively selected. The receptors were gathered from a young man in good health.

This sequence joins TRBV9 and TRBJ2-1; 7 positions agree with TRBD1. V shed 0 bases and J 2 bases; nucleotides not matched to a gene: 2. CDR3 length: 15 amino acids. The germline V gene has CDR1 SGDLS and CDR2 YYNGEE. CDR3 sequence: CASSVAQGAYNEQFF. The DNA of the CDR3 is TGTGCCAGCAGCGTAGCTCAGGGGGCCTACAATGAGCAGTTCTTC.

The chain couples TRBV6-5 to TRBJ2-7; D is possibly TRBD1 (6 bases). Germline V gene data show CDR1 as MNHEY and CDR2 as SVGAGI. Trimming cost V 2 bases and J 0 bases, with 11 bases left between them. The length of the CDR3 is 15 residues. As DNA, the CDR3 is TGTGCCAGCAGTTACCCCCGAGGGGGCTCCTACGAGCAGTACTTC. Amino acids: CASSYPRGGSYEQYF.

Written as DNA, the CDR3 is TGTGCCATCAGTGAGCCAAGGACAGGAACTCTGCCTGGGGCCAACGTCCTGACTTTC. Encoded protein: CAISEPRTGTLPGANVLTF. The gene calls are TRBV10-3 and TRBJ2-6; TRBD1 aligns across 7 bases. The CDR3 contains 19 residues. Germline CDR1 is ENHRY and CDR2 is SYGVKD. The ends lost 2 bases at V and 2 bases at J; junction bases unmatched: 12.

The rearrangement links TRBV28 to TRBJ1-2; no definite D call. The V end lost 2 bases, the J end lost 0 bases, and 16 bases lay between the germline ends. The CDR3 loop spans 17 amino acids. Germline lookup yields CDR1 MDHEN and CDR2 SYDVKM. As DNA, the CDR3 is TGTGCCAGCAGTTTAGTGGTGAAGGCAGGACCTAACTATGGCTACACCTTC. Protein sequence: CASSLVVKAGPNYGYTF.

Details on this clone: Other nucleotide sequences in the sample specify the same CDR3. The chain employs TRBV5-1 and TRBJ2-5, with D perhaps matching TRBD1 (6 bases). The germline gives CDR1 SGHRS, CDR2 YFSETQ. Trimming cost V 0 bases and J 5 bases, with 11 bases left between them. The CDR3 consists of 14 residues. The CDR3 DNA reads TGCGCCAGCAGCTTGGGATCTAGGGGGGAGACCCAGTACTTC. Translation: CASSLGSRGETQYF.

V is TRBV30 and J is TRBJ2-2, with 8 bases matching TRBD2. The CDR3 contains 15 residues. The germline CDR1 and CDR2 sequences are GTSNPN and SVGIG (reference sequence). The trim removed 5 bases at V and 6 bases at J, leaving 11 bases unmatched. CDR3 nucleotide sequence: TGTGCCTGGGGAGCGGGAGTGATTGAAGCCGGGGAGCTGTTTTTT. Translating it yields CAWGAGVIEAGELFF.

This chain joins TRBV6-1 and TRBJ1-3; perhaps TRBD1 as D (6 bases). Germline V gene sequence: CDR1 MNHNS, CDR2 SASEGT. Trimming pared 0 bases from V and 1 base from J, leaving 10 bases between. The CDR3 covers 16 residues. CDR3 protein: CASSEARQVSGNTIYF. CDR3 nucleotide sequence: TGTGCCAGCAGTGAAGCGAGACAGGTATCTGGAAACACCATATATTTT.

The chain has TRBV6-6 and TRBJ1-6; D unresolved. CDR1 is MNHNY and CDR2 is SVGAGI in the germline V gene (reference sequence). This CDR3 region has 12 residues. Between the trimmed V and J ends, which lost 5 bases and 6 bases, there was a span of 5 bases. In nucleotides, the CDR3 is TGTGCCAGCAGTATCGCTAATTCACCCCTCCACTTT. This gives the protein CASSIANSPLHF.

The V gene is TRBV28, the J gene TRBJ2-1, with TRBD1 matching 8 bases. The CDR3 loop spans 14 amino acids. Germline loops: CDR1 MDHEN, CDR2 SYDVKM. V gave up 4 bases and J gave up 14 bases; unmatched junction bases: 13. In nucleotides, the CDR3 is TGTGCCAGCAGTTCGGCCCCATCGGACAGGGAAAAGTTCTTC. The encoded protein is CASSSAPSDREKFF. The complete variable domain, with remaining parts taken from reference TRBV28 and TRBJ2-1, reads DVKVTQSSRYLVKRTGEKVFLECVQDMDHENMFWYRQDPGLGLRLIYFSYDVKMKEKGDIPEGYSVSREKKERFSLILESASTNQTSMYLCASSSAPSDREKFFGPGTRLTVL.

The chain is built from TRBV25-1 and TRBJ2-3; 8 nucleotides line up with TRBD2. The CDR3 covers 17 residues. The trim removed 1 base at V and 3 bases at J, leaving 9 bases unmatched. Germline V gene lookup returns CDR1 MGHDK and CDR2 SYGVNS. The CDR3 DNA reads as TGTGCCAGCAGTGAATCAGGCGGGGGGCCGGCGACAGATACGCAGTATTTT. Translated: CASSESGGGPATDTQYF.

The chain links TRBV19 to TRBJ1-5; D call uncertain. V lost 2 bases to trimming and J lost 1 base, with 6 bases between them. This CDR3 is built from 14 residues. Looked up from germline, CDR1 is LNHDA and CDR2 is SQIVND (reference sequence). In DNA form, the CDR3 reads TGTGCCAGTAGTATATTCGCCAGCAATCAGCCCCAGCATTTT. This translates into CASSIFASNQPQHF. Together with reference TRBV19 and TRBJ1-5, the CDR3 gives the full variable domain: DGGITQSPKYLFRKEGQNVTLSCEQNLNHDAMYWYRQDPGQGLRLIYYSQIVNDFQKGDIAEGYSVSREKKESFPLTVTSAQKNPTAFYLCASSIFASNQPQHFGDGTRLSIL.

V usage is TRBV25-1 and J usage is TRBJ2-7; D assignment may be TRBD1 or TRBD2 (6 bases each). V was clipped by 7 bases and J by 3 bases, with 13 bases between them. The CDR3 extends over 13 amino acids. From germline, CDR1 is MGHDK and CDR2 SYGVNS. The CDR3 coding sequence is TGTGCCAGCACCCCCGGAGGGGGCTACGAGCAGTACTTC. Translating it yields CASTPGGGYEQYF.

This rearrangement joins TRBV2 to TRBJ2-7; weak D call: TRBD1 (5 bases). CDR1 and CDR2 (germline): SNHLY, FYNNEI. V was cut by 4 bases and J by 1 base, with 11 bases left in between. This CDR3 is 14 amino acids long. The CDR3 region has the DNA TGTGCCAGCAGTGCCCGAGACAGATCCTACGAGCAGTACTTC. Translated: CASSARDRSYEQYF.

This clone has only one observation. This CDR3 reads CASSFEPGQTTDTQYF. CDR3 DNA sequence: TGTGCCAGCAGCTTCGAACCAGGACAGACCACAGATACGCAGTATTTT. This chain joins TRBV7-8 and TRBJ2-3; D is possibly TRBD1 (6 bases). Between the trimmed V and J ends, which lost 3 bases and 2 bases, there was a span of 15 bases. The CDR3 totals 16 residues. The germline gives CDR1 SGHVS, CDR2 FQNEAQ.

The chain links TRBV5-1 to TRBJ1-6; the match to TRBD1 covers 9 bases. CDR1 SGHRS and CDR2 YFSETQ come from the germline V gene. The CDR3 sequence is 16 residues long. The V and J ends lost 3 bases and 8 bases, in that order; junction bases with no gene match: 9. In nucleotides, the CDR3 is TGCGCCAGCAGCTGGACAGGGGCTTCAGGATATTCACCCCTCCACTTT. It encodes CASSWTGASGYSPLHF.

This clone was found once. J is TRBJ2-5 and V is TRBV7-9; possible D gene TRBD1, 5 bases. There are 14 residues in the CDR3. The V gene lost 3 bases and the J gene lost 1 base, with 9 bases spanning the gap. Germline loops: CDR1 SEHNR, CDR2 FQNEAQ (reference sequence). The CDR3 nucleotides are TGTGCCAGCAGCTTGGGGCAGGCCCAAGAGACCCAGTACTTC. It yields the protein CASSLGQAQETQYF.

In regard to this clone: The sample contains more than one DNA sequence encoding this CDR3. The chain recombines TRBV5-1 with TRBJ1-3; 7 positions agree with TRBD1. Per the germline V gene, CDR1 is SGHRS and CDR2 is YFSETQ. This CDR3 comprises 14 residues. After removal of 4 bases from V and 2 bases from J, the junction contained 3 bases not matched to a gene. The CDR3 sequence: CASSPTGTGNTIYF. In DNA, the CDR3 is TGCGCCAGCAGCCCGACAGGGACTGGAAACACCATATATTTT.

V usage is TRBV27 and J usage is TRBJ2-6; the match to TRBD2 covers 7 bases. The trim removed 5 bases at V and 0 bases at J, leaving 13 bases unmatched. The CDR3 is 19 residues long. Germline lookup yields CDR1 MNHEY and CDR2 SMNVEV (reference sequence). This chain's CDR3 is CASSQRGDTKNSGANVLTF. Written as DNA, the CDR3 is TGTGCCAGCAGTCAACGGGGGGATACTAAGAACTCTGGGGCCAACGTCCTGACTTTC. The whole variable domain, filled in from reference TRBV27 and TRBJ2-6, reads EAQVTQNPRYLITVTGKKLTVTCSQNMNHEYMSWYRQDPGLGLRQIYYSMNVEVTDKGDVPEGYKVSRKEKRNFPLILESPSPNQTSLYFCASSQRGDTKNSGANVLTFGAGSRLTVL.

Points on this clone: The same CDR3 arises from other DNA sequences in this sample as well. This chain links TRBV10-1 with TRBJ2-2; D gene ambiguous. This CDR3 is built from 12 residues. The V gene's germline CDR1 is WNHNN and CDR2 SYGVQD (reference sequence). Trimming shortened V by 2 bases and J by 5 bases, and 3 bases separated the two germline ends. The CDR3 DNA reads TGCGCCAGCAGTGAGCCAACCGGGGAGCTGTTTTTT. Its translation is CASSEPTGELFF.

The J gene is TRBJ1-2, the V gene TRBV18; no definite D call. The CDR3 has 14 amino acids. Germline V gene lookup returns CDR1 KGHSH and CDR2 LQKENI. Trimming stripped 2 bases from V and 11 bases from J, with 18 bases between. The CDR3 region has the DNA TGTGCCAGCTCACCAGCTTCAGTAGTTGCGTCGTACACCTTC. It is translated as CASSPASVVASYTF.

This chain uses TRBV28 with TRBJ2-7; the D gene is possibly TRBD1 (5 bases). Trimming stripped 6 bases from V and 0 bases from J, with 18 bases between. This CDR3 spans 16 amino acids. Germline values: CDR1 MDHEN, CDR2 SYDVKM. In DNA form, the CDR3 reads TGTGCCAGCAGGGGCCCTCAGGGATGGGACTCCTACGAGCAGTACTTC. This gives the protein CASRGPQGWDSYEQYF.

The chain is built from TRBV6-6 and TRBJ2-7; D is perhaps TRBD1 (5 bases). Trimming stripped 3 bases from V and 5 bases from J, with 20 bases between. Germline values: CDR1 MNHNY, CDR2 SVGAGI (reference sequence). The CDR3 consists of 16 residues. CDR3: CASSYTRQTPPNEQYF. The CDR3, as DNA: TGTGCCAGCAGTTATACCAGACAGACACCACCTAACGAGCAGTACTTC.

On this clone: This same CDR3 is encoded by further DNA sequences in the sample. The chain uses TRBV10-1 and TRBJ1-1; TRBD1 is a possible D gene (5 bases). Trimming left V 5 bases short and J 0 bases short, with 7 bases between. In germline, CDR1 is WNHNN, CDR2 SYGVQD (reference sequence). The CDR3 is 13 residues long. The DNA for the CDR3 is TGCGCCAGCAGTAAGACAGTGAACACTGAAGCTTTCTTT. It yields the protein CASSKTVNTEAFF.